This record covers a single T cell receptor beta chain. The entry originates in a study of cytomegalovirus exposure and HLA in healthy donors. Only in-frame clones appear in the TCRdb table, and some are missing; sequencing was by immunoSEQ multiplex PCR. The sample holds fewer than 60,000 clones; roughly 94% are singletons and the top ten take around 8%. The CDR3 spans 14 residues. Per the germline V gene, CDR1 is SGHTA and CDR2 is FQGTGA. Trimming took 8 bases from V and 7 from J; bases not matched to a gene: 9. This clonotype originated in a woman between 18 and 30 years old in good health and CMV-seropositive. The chain joins TRBV7-3 to TRBJ2-1; TRBD2 matches at 9 bases. Sequenced sample: PBMCs. The CDR3 DNA sequence: TGTGCCAGCGGGCTAGCGGGAAGTTCAAATGAGCAGTTCTTC. As protein: CASGLAGSSNEQFF.